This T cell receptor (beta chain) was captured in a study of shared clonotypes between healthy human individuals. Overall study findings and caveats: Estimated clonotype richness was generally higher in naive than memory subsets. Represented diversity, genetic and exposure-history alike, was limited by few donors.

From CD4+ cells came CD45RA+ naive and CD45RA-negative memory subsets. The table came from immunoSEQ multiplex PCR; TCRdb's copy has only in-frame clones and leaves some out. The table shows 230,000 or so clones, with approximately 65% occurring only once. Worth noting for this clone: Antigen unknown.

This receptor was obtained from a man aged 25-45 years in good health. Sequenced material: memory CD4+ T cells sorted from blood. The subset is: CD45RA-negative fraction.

Here the CDR3 DNA reads TGTGCCAGCAGTCTCATCGCCGGGACAGGGGCCACAGATACGCAGTATTTT. This translates into CASSLIAGTGATDTQYF. This chain links TRBV27 with TRBJ2-3, with 10 bases that match TRBD1. The germline V gene has CDR1 MNHEY and CDR2 SMNVEV (reference sequence). After removal of 5 bases from V and 2 bases from J, the junction contained 10 bases not matched to a gene. The CDR3 length is 17 residues.